One and the same sample provided the 13 T cell receptor beta chains below, sequenced in a study of blood T cell repertoires in COVID-19. Method: immunoSEQ multiplex PCR; TCRdb's copy keeps in-frame clones and lacks some. The sample consists of about 380,000 clones, roughly 87% of them appearing once. The specimen was PBMCs or T cells enriched from blood (not recorded which). The origin of the receptors is a woman between 25 and 40 years old who had recovered from COVID-19.

The chain couples TRBV7-8 to TRBJ2-5, with a possible D match to TRBD2 (6 bases). Trimming shortened V by 6 bases and J by 5 bases, and 19 bases separated the two germline ends. Germline V lookup: CDR1 SGHVS, CDR2 FQNEAQ. The CDR3 loop spans 15 amino acids. The CDR3 loop is CASSNYPRGNETQYF. CDR3 DNA sequence: TGTGCCAGCAGTAATTACCCTCGGGGGAACGAGACCCAGTACTTC.

J is TRBJ2-5 and V is TRBV18; TRBD2 is a possible D gene (5 bases). The CDR3 contains 15 residues. V lost 4 bases and J lost 5, with 17 bases in between. Germline CDR1 KGHSH, CDR2 LQKENI. DNA for the CDR3: TGTGCCAGCTCACTCCCCTCGCCCCCGGGGGAGACCCAGTACTTC. This sequence encodes CASSLPSPPGETQYF.

The V and J genes are TRBV7-9 and TRBJ2-7; possibly TRBD1 for D (6 bases). The CDR3 covers 14 residues. Germline CDR1 is SEHNR and CDR2 is FQNEAQ (reference sequence). Trimming left V 4 bases short and J 0 bases short, with 10 bases between. The CDR3 DNA reads as TGTGCCAGCAGCTCGGGACAAGCCTCCTACGAGCAGTACTTC. Amino acids: CASSSGQASYEQYF.

This chain uses TRBV27 with TRBJ2-3, with 7 bases aligning to TRBD2. Germline values: CDR1 MNHEY, CDR2 SMNVEV (reference sequence). The CDR3 totals 15 residues. J was trimmed by 3 bases and V by 5 bases; bases with no gene match: 8. The DNA for the CDR3 is TGTGCCAGCAGTCCCCGGGGGGACCCTACAGATACGCAGTATTTT. It codes for CASSPRGDPTDTQYF.

The gene calls are TRBV19 and TRBJ2-4; maybe TRBD2 (5 bases). The CDR3 runs to 15 residues. CDR1 is LNHDA, CDR2 SQIVND, per germline (reference sequence). V was trimmed by 2 bases and J by 2 bases, leaving 10 bases between them. The CDR3 spells CASSIPGDSKNIQYF. The CDR3 DNA sequence: TGTGCCAGTAGTATACCCGGGGATTCCAAAAACATTCAGTACTTC. Variable domain in full (rest from reference TRBV19 and TRBJ2-4): DGGITQSPKYLFRKEGQNVTLSCEQNLNHDAMYWYRQDPGQGLRLIYYSQIVNDFQKGDIAEGYSVSREKKESFPLTVTSAQKNPTAFYLCASSIPGDSKNIQYFGAGTRLSVL.

The chain carries TRBV27 and TRBJ2-1; TRBD1 matches 10 bases. Germline V lookup: CDR1 MNHEY, CDR2 SMNVEV (reference sequence). The V segment lost 5 bases and the J segment 4 bases; nucleotides outside the gene matches: 5. The CDR3 has 15 amino acids. This chain's CDR3 is CASSPGTGVYNEQFF. CDR3 in DNA: TGTGCCAGCAGTCCCGGGACAGGGGTTTACAATGAGCAGTTCTTC.

This chain connects TRBV2 to TRBJ1-1; no clear D. Germline lookup yields CDR1 SNHLY and CDR2 FYNNEI. Trimming shortened V by 4 bases and J by 0 bases, and 15 bases separated the two germline ends. The CDR3 length is 16 residues. CDR3 residues: CASSGADLLLNTEAFF. Here the CDR3 DNA reads TGTGCCAGCAGTGGGGCAGACCTCCTACTGAACACTGAAGCTTTCTTT.

This rearrangement joins TRBV10-3 to TRBJ1-5; tentatively, D is TRBD1 (5 bases). Trimming removed 8 bases from V and 1 base from J, with 12 bases in between. The CDR3 covers 14 residues. Germline CDR1 and CDR2: ENHRY and SYGVKD. CDR3 sequence reads: CAISQESSNQPQHF. The CDR3 nucleotides read TGTGCCATCTCACAGGAGAGCAGCAATCAGCCCCAGCATTTT.

The CDR3 is CASSLWGASTDTQYF. The CDR3 DNA reads TGTGCCAGCAGCTTATGGGGAGCCTCCACAGATACGCAGTATTTT. The rearrangement joins TRBV7-8 to TRBJ2-3, with D possibly TRBD2 on 5 matching bases. The germline V gene encodes CDR1 SGHVS and CDR2 FQNEAQ. The CDR3 spans 15 residues. V lost 2 bases to trimming and J lost 2 bases, with 11 bases between them.

Only one count was recorded for this clone. The chain carries TRBV28 and TRBJ1-1, with unresolved D. Deletions cut 2 bases from V and 4 bases from J, with 11 bases between. CDR3 length: 14 residues. CDR1 and CDR2 from the germline V gene are MDHEN and SYDVKM. The CDR3 loop reads CASSLITETTEAFF. CDR3 in DNA: TGTGCCAGCAGTTTAATAACGGAGACCACTGAAGCTTTCTTT.

The rearrangement joins TRBV12-3 or TRBV12-4 to TRBJ1-1; D is possibly TRBD1 (6 bases). The CDR3 is 13 amino acids. Trimming took 1 base from V and 11 from J, leaving 14 bases between them. This CDR3 is CASSLEGGTSAFF. CDR3 coding DNA: TGTGCCAGCAGTTTAGAGGGGGGGACGTCGGCTTTCTTT.

This clone was seen a single time. The chain is built from TRBV14 and TRBJ2-2; D perhaps matches TRBD2 (6 bases). The CDR3 has 14 residues. V shed 1 base and J shed 4 bases, with 7 bases lying between them. Germline V gene lookup returns CDR1 SGHDN and CDR2 FVKESK. The CDR3 DNA reads as TGTGCCAGCAGCCAAGTGGGGGGCACCGGGGAGCTGTTTTTT. It is translated as CASSQVGGTGELFF.

A note on this clone: Other nucleotide sequences from this sample produce the same CDR3. The chain combines TRBV19 with TRBJ2-3, with 7 bases that match TRBD1. This CDR3 comprises 15 residues. V was clipped by 4 bases and J by 0 bases; unmatched bases: 4. The germline CDR1 and CDR2 sequences are LNHDA and SQIVND (reference sequence). In DNA form, the CDR3 reads TGTGCCAGTAGTAACAGGGGAGCTAGCACAGATACGCAGTATTTT. It codes for CASSNRGASTDTQYF.